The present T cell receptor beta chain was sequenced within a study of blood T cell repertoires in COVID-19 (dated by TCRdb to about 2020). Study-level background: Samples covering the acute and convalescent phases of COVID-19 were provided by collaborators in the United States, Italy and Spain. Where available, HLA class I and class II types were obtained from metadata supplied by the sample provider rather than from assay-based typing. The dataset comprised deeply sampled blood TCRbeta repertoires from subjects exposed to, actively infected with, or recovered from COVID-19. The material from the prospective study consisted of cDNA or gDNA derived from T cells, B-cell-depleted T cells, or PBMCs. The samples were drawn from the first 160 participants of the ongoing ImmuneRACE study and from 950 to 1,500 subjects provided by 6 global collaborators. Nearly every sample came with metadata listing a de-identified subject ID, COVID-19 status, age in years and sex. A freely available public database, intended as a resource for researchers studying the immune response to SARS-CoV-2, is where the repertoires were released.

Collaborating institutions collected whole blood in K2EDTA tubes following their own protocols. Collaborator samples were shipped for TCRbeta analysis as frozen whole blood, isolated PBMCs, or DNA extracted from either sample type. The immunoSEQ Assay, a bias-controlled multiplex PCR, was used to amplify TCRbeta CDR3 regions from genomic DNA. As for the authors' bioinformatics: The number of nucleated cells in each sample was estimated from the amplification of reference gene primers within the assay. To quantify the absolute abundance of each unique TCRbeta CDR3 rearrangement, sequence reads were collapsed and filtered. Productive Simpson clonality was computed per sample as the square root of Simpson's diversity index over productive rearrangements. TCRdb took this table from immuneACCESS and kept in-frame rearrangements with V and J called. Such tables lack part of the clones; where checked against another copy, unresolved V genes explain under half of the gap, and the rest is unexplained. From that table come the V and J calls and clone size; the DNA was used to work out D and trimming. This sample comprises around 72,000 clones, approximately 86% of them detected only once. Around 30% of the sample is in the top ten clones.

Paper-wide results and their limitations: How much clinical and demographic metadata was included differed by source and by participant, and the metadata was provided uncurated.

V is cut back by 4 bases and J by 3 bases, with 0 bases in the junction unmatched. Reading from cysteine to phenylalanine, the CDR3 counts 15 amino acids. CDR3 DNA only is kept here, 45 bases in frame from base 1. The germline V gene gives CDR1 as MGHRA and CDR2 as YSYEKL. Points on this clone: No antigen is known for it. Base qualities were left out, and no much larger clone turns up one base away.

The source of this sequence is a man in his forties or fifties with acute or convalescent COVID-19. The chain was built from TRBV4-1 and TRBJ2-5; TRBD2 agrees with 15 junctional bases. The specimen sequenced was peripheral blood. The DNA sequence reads TGCGCCAGCAGCCGGACTAGCGGGAGGGAAGAGACCCAGTACTTC. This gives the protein CASSRTSGREETQYF.